This passage covers 9 T cell receptor beta chains from one sample sequenced in a study of T cell clonality in common variable immunodeficiency. Data came from immunoSEQ multiplex PCR; TCRdb stores just in-frame clones and leaves some out. This sample comprises about 47,000 clones, none seen once only. Sequencing was performed on peripheral blood mononuclear cells. These receptors were collected from a person between 18 and 70 years old in good health.

This clone was recorded many times. Sequencing ends 3 residues short of the CDR3 end; the germline J gene provides the rest. This sequence joins TRBV20-1 and TRBJ2-7; tentative D call: TRBD1 (5 bases). Germline V gene sequence: CDR1 DFQATT, CDR2 SNEGSKA (reference sequence). Trimming took 0 bases from V and 2 from J, leaving 14 bases between them. There are 15 residues in the CDR3. Partial CDR3 DNA: TGCAGTGCTAGAGATCGGACAACCTATCCCTACGAG. Translating gives CSARDRTTYPYE. In full, the CDR3 reads CSARDRTTYPYEQYF.

This clone was recorded many times. CDR3: CASSSPGQGYEQYF. The sequenced CDR3 bases are TGTGCCAGCTCATCTCCGGGACAGGGATACGAG. The V call is TRBV18, the J call TRBJ2-7, with 9 bases identical to TRBD1. The read stops 3 residues short of the end of the CDR3; the missing end is completed from the germline J gene. Germline CDR1 is KGHSH and CDR2 is LQKENI. This CDR3 has 14 amino acids. Losses at the gene ends were 5 bases for V and 4 bases for J; bases not matched to a gene: 6.

This clone was seen at least ten times. The read finishes 3 residues shy of the CDR3 end, and the germline J gene is used to complete it. The chain joins TRBV5-1 to TRBJ2-2; D is perhaps TRBD2 (6 bases). V was shortened by 4 bases and J by 7 bases, with 17 bases between the two germline ends. The V gene's germline CDR1 is SGHRS and CDR2 YFSETQ. CDR3 length: 15 amino acids. CDR3 bases read: TGCGCCAGCAGCCTTGGAACTAGCTCCAGCGGGGAG. Encoded protein: CASSLGTSSSGE. The whole CDR3 protein is CASSLGTSSSGELFF. The whole variable domain, remainder taken from reference TRBV5-1 and TRBJ2-2, is KAGVTQTPRYLIKTRGQQVTLSCSPISGHRSVSWYQQTPGQGLQFLFEYFSETQRNKGNFPGRFSGRQFSNSRSEMNVSTLELGDSALYLCASSLGTSSSGELFFGEGSRLTVL.

This clone was counted ten times or more. Read data end 3 residues before the CDR3 end; the end is taken from the germline J gene. The genes are TRBV10-3 and TRBJ2-2, with 9 bases identical to TRBD2. The CDR3 spans 12 residues. Trimming at V came to 10 bases and at J to 3 bases, leaving 0 bases not matched to a gene. Germline values: CDR1 ENHRY, CDR2 SYGVKD. The chain's CDR3 is CASGGDTGELFF. The sequenced CDR3 bases are TGTGCCAGCGGGGGGGACACCGGGGAG.

In this sample, this clone turned up many times. Coverage ceases 3 residues before the CDR3 finishes, and the germline J gene fills in the end. This sequence joins TRBV7-2 and TRBJ1-2; possibly TRBD1 for D (6 bases). Looked up from germline, CDR1 is SGHTA and CDR2 is FQGNSA. The CDR3 extends over 14 amino acids. V lost 1 base and J 4 bases, leaving 10 bases between the germline ends. The sequenced CDR3 bases are TGTGCCAGCAGCTTAGGTACAGGGCCCTATGGC. Residues: CASSLGTGPYG. The entire CDR3 protein reads CASSLGTGPYGYTF. The complete variable domain, with remaining parts taken from reference TRBV7-2 and TRBJ1-2, reads GAGVSQSPSNKVTEKGKDVELRCDPISGHTALYWYRQSLGQGLEFLIYFQGNSAPDKSGLPSDRFSAERTGGSVSTLTIQRTQQEDSAVYLCASSLGTGPYGYTFGSGTRLTVV.

This clone was picked up many times. The read comes to an end 3 residues before the CDR3 does, leaving the germline J gene to fill in the end. The gene calls are TRBV20-1 and TRBJ2-5, with D possibly TRBD2 on 6 matching bases. CDR3 length equals 17 residues. Germline V gene data show CDR1 as DFQATT and CDR2 as SNEGSKA (reference sequence). Trimming took 3 bases from V and 1 from J, leaving 21 bases between them. Partial CDR3 DNA: TGCAGTGCTAGTTGGGCGGGGAGGAAGGTGCCCCAAGAGACC. Translated: CSASWAGRKVPQET. The whole CDR3 protein is CSASWAGRKVPQETQYF.

The sample holds many counts of this clone. The covered CDR3 bases are TGTGCCTGGAGCAGGGTGGGGGAGACC. Translating gives CAWSRVGET. From start to end, the CDR3 is CAWSRVGETQYF. J is TRBJ2-5 and V is TRBV30; D might be TRBD1 (5 bases). The read ends 3 residues shy of where the CDR3 ends; the end is completed using the germline J gene. The CDR3 spans 12 residues. Germline assignment: CDR1 GTSNPN and CDR2 SVGIG (reference sequence). V was cut by 3 bases and J by 5 bases, with 10 bases left in between.

This clone was seen ten or more times. The read comes to an end 3 residues before the CDR3 does, leaving the germline J gene to fill in the end. This chain links TRBV5-4 with TRBJ2-3; 8 nucleotides line up with TRBD2. The CDR3 consists of 14 residues. Germline CDR1 is SGHNT and CDR2 is YYREEE (reference sequence). The trim removed 7 bases at V and 1 base at J, leaving 5 bases unmatched. The CDR3 DNA, read in part, is TGTGCCAGCCAGCGGCGGGGGGGCACAGATACG. This codes for CASQRRGGTDT. The entire CDR3 protein is CASQRRGGTDTQYF.

This clone was seen many times. The CDR3 region is CASSESTYEQYF. CDR3 DNA (partial): TGTGCCAGCAGTGAAAGCACCTACGAG. The rearrangement uses TRBV2 and TRBJ2-7; D is unclear. With the read ending 3 residues before the CDR3 end, the germline J gene is used to fill in that end. The CDR3 consists of 12 residues. The V end lost 2 bases, the J end lost 2 bases, and 4 bases lay between the germline ends. Per the germline V gene, CDR1 is SNHLY and CDR2 is FYNNEI. The full variable domain, in which reference TRBV2 and TRBJ2-7 provide the parts outside the CDR3, is EPEVTQTPSHQVTQMGQEVILRCVPISNHLYFYWYRQILGQKVEFLVSFYNNEISEKSEIFDDQFSVERPDGSNFTLKIRSTKLEDSAMYFCASSESTYEQYFGPGTRLTVT.